This TCR beta chain was profiled in a study of blood T cells in healthy people across ages. Turning to this clonotype: One end of the junction does not line up with germline, which may come from a read error.

A second PCR of 7 to 11 cycles used a sample-barcoded 5' primer and a J-beta primer mix. Every cDNA was tagged by a template-switch adaptor with 12 random nucleotides. Via MiXCR, TCRdb re-called the 5' RACE reads, giving one row per CDR3 protein. Found here are around 1,500,000 distinct CDR3 sequences, under 30% of them singletons; the top ten hold more than 6%. Germline CDR1 and CDR2: LGHDT and YNNKEL (reference sequence). The CDR3 length is 14 residues. The gene calls are TRBV3-1 and TRBJ2-3; 12 bases fit TRBD2. The TCR was taken from a woman younger than 45 in good health. Sequencing was performed on blood. As DNA, the CDR3 is TGTGCCAGCTGCCAGCTAGCGGGAGGGGATACGCAGTATTTT. Amino acid sequence: CASCQLAGGDTQYF.